This TCR beta chain came from a study of CD8 T cells in Susac syndrome. V was shortened by 4 bases and J by 7 bases, with 15 bases between the two germline ends. There are 15 residues in the CDR3. The germline V gene encodes CDR1 SGDLS and CDR2 YYNGEE. This clonotype occurred once. Relapsing-remitting disease, either stable or active, was present in the multiple sclerosis controls, who were treatment-naive patients. Negative isolation yielded CD4+ and CD8+ T cells, and FACS enriched TEMRA cells. Random hexamers were used to reverse transcribe about 0.5 to 1 ug of RNA. immunoSEQ multiplex PCR amplified TCR beta CDR3 across 54 Vbeta, 13 Jbeta. TCRdb re-called the immunoSEQ multiplex PCR reads through MiXCR, storing one row per CDR3 protein. This table holds under 550,000 distinct CDR3 sequences, around 83% found once.

The rearrangement joins TRBV9 to TRBJ1-6; D unresolved. The sequenced material came from CD8+ T cells from PBMCs. The TCR was taken from a human donor with multiple sclerosis. Here the CDR3 reads CASSSPSGINSPLHF. The CDR3 nucleotides read TGTGCCAGCAGCTCCCCGTCAGGCATAAATTCACCCCTCCACTTT. The variable domain in full, completed from reference TRBV9 and TRBJ1-6, reads DSGVTQTPKHLITATGQRVTLRCSPRSGDLSVYWYQQSLDQGLQFLIQYYNGEERAKGNILERFSAQQFPDLHSELNLSSLELGDSALYFCASSSPSGINSPLHFGNGTRLTVT.